A single sample gave rise to the 4 T cell receptor beta chains below, sequenced in a study of T cells after yellow fever vaccination. TCRdb redid the calling of the 5' RACE reads with MiXCR, one entry per CDR3 protein. The table lists 450,000 to 650,000 distinct CDR3 sequences, around an eighth of them singletons. Specimen: PBMCs, collected on the day of the yellow fever booster vaccination. The receptor source for this set is a man younger than 45 who received the YFV17D yellow fever vaccine.

This clonotype was picked up a small number of times. The J gene is TRBJ1-3, the V gene TRBV6-1; tentatively, D is TRBD1 (5 bases). V was clipped by 8 bases and J by 6 bases, with 17 bases between them. This CDR3 is 14 amino acids long. Per germline, CDR1 MNHNS and CDR2 SASEGT. This CDR3 is CASAWGRAVNTIYF. As DNA, the CDR3 is TGTGCCAGCGCCTGGGGCAGGGCTGTAAACACCATATATTTT.

To note about this clonotype: Compared with germline, one end of the junction differs, possibly owing to a read error. This chain links TRBV20-1 with TRBJ2-1; tentative D call: TRBD2 (6 bases). In germline, CDR1 is DFQATT, CDR2 SNEGSKA (reference sequence). The CDR3 consists of 13 residues. The CDR3 sequence: CSARDLREEGMVF. For the CDR3, the DNA is TGCAGTGCTAGAGATCTGAGGGAGGAAGGTATGGTCTTC.

This chain links TRBV24-1 with TRBJ2-2; tentatively, D is TRBD1 (5 bases). Germline CDR1 KGHDR, CDR2 SFDVKD. The CDR3 runs to 12 residues. V was clipped by 11 bases and J by 6 bases, with 12 bases between them. CDR3 in DNA: TGTGCCAGTCAGGGTTGGGCCGGGGAGCTGTTTTTT. Amino acid sequence: CASQGWAGELFF.

The chain has TRBV3-1 and TRBJ2-5; 9 bases align to TRBD1. The CDR3 loop spans 18 amino acids. CDR1 and CDR2 (germline): LGHDT, YNNKEL (reference sequence). The V gene end was trimmed by 2 bases and the J gene end by 0 bases; junction bases not matched to a gene: 10. CDR3 bases: TGTGCCAGCAGCCAACCCAACCGGGACAGGGAGTACCAAGAGACCCAGTACTTC. This codes for CASSQPNRDREYQETQYF.